A single sample is the source of the 9 T cell receptor beta chains below, sequenced in a study of CD8+CD57+ T cells in acquired aplastic anemia (dated by TCRdb to 2016 to 2018). The reads were generated on an Illumina HiSeq 2000. Profiling of TCR beta VDJ combinations and CDR3 sequences used genomic DNA as the template. TCRdb reprocessed the public reads (quality trimming at Q25 with fastp, clone calling with MiXCR) and kept in-frame beta chains. A single entry per CDR3 protein holds the most common genes and DNA from its merged rows. A total of about 35,000 distinct CDR3 sequences appear in this sample, roughly 77% of them only once. The ten largest make up over 20% of the sample. What was sequenced was sorted CD4+, CD8+, or CD8+CD57+ T cells (not recorded which) from PBMCs. The receptors here all came from a human donor in good health, serving as a control.

This rearrangement joins TRBV11-1 to TRBJ2-2; the D gene is possibly TRBD2 (6 bases). Trimming took off 1 base at V and 3 bases at J, with 15 bases between the two ends. CDR1 and CDR2 from the germline V gene are SGHAT and FQDESV (reference sequence). The CDR3 totals 17 residues. The CDR3 coding sequence is TGTGCCAGCAGCTTAGACCTATTGGGGGGTTACACCGGGGAGCTGTTTTTT. Protein: CASSLDLLGGYTGELFF.

This CDR3 reads CATSPWGVEQPQHF. The DNA for the CDR3 is TGTGCTACGTCCCCCTGGGGGGTAGAGCAGCCCCAGCATTTT. The rearrangement links TRBV19 to TRBJ1-5; possibly TRBD1 for D (5 bases). Per germline, CDR1 LNHDA and CDR2 SQIVND (reference sequence). This CDR3 spans 14 amino acids.

The gene calls are TRBV15 and TRBJ1-6; 7 nucleotides agree with TRBD1. Germline V CDR1 and CDR2: LNHNV, YYDKDF (reference sequence). The CDR3 length is 13 residues. J gave up 14 bases and V 0 bases, and 4 bases lay outside the gene matches. The CDR3 DNA is TGTGCCACCAGCAGAGACTCGACAGGGACCCTCCACTTT. As protein: CATSRDSTGTLHF.

The J gene is TRBJ2-3, the V gene TRBV4-2; 9 bases match TRBD2. Germline CDR1 reads LGHNA; CDR2 reads YNFKEQ. The CDR3 spans 16 residues. The trim removed 0 bases at V and 2 bases at J, leaving 3 bases unmatched. CDR3 sequence reads: CASSQDSGGHTDTQYF. CDR3 sequence (DNA): TGTGCCAGCAGCCAAGATAGCGGGGGCCACACAGATACGCAGTATTTT.

This chain uses TRBV9 with TRBJ1-1; D not resolved. Trimming removed 4 bases at V and 1 base at J, with 14 bases between. This CDR3 is 15 amino acids long. Germline V gene lookup returns CDR1 SGDLS and CDR2 YYNGEE. For the CDR3, the DNA is TGTGCCAGCAGCCCGATCTCCAAGACGAACACTGAAGCTTTCTTT. The encoded protein is CASSPISKTNTEAFF.

The V call is TRBV10-2, the J call TRBJ1-5; D is possibly TRBD1 (6 bases). Trimming removed 6 bases from V and 11 bases from J, with 20 bases in between. The germline gives CDR1 WSHSY, CDR2 SAAADI. The CDR3 is 14 amino acids. The CDR3 sequence is CASRGGQLSSAQHF. CDR3 DNA: TGCGCCAGCAGGGGCGGACAGCTCTCTTCGGCCCAGCATTTT.

This chain connects TRBV29-1 to TRBJ1-1, with D uncertain. The CDR3 totals 11 residues. V lost 4 bases, J lost 1 base, and 4 bases lay in between. CDR1 is SQVTM and CDR2 is ANQGSEA in the germline V gene. As DNA, the CDR3 is TGCAGCGTTGTAGAGAACACTGAAGCTTTCTTT. Its translation is CSVVENTEAFF.

This clonotype was observed once. The J gene is TRBJ2-7, the V gene TRBV7-9; unclear D gene. The length of the CDR3 is 15 residues. Germline CDR1 reads SEHNR; CDR2 reads FQNEAQ (reference sequence). The ends were cut back, 1 base at V and 4 bases at J, with 14 bases in the middle. CDR3 sequence: CASSLEVGPGYEQYV. DNA for the CDR3: TGTGCCAGCAGCTTAGAAGTGGGCCCCGGATACGAGCAGTACGTC.

The chain couples TRBV7-3 to TRBJ2-7; D unresolved. In germline, CDR1 is SGHTA, CDR2 FQGTGA. Trimming removed 5 bases at V and 0 bases at J, with 14 bases between. The CDR3 is made up of 15 amino acids. CDR3 loop: CASSRDPSLSYEQYF. The CDR3 nucleotides are TGTGCCAGCAGCCGCGACCCGAGCCTCTCCTACGAGCAGTACTTC.